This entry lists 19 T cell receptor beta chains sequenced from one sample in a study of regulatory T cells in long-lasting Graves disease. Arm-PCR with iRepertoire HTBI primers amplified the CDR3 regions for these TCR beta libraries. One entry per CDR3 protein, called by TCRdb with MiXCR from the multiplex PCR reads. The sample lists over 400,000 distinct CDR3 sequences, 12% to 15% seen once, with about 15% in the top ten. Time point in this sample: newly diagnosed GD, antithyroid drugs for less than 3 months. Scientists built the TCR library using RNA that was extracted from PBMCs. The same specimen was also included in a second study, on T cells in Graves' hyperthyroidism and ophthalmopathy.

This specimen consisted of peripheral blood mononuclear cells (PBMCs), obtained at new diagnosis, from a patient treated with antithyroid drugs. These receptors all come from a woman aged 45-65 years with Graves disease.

For the CDR3, the DNA is TGTGCCAGCAGTGAAGTTTGGGGAAACTACTACGAGCAGTACTTC. Translation: CASSEVWGNYYEQYF. This rearrangement joins TRBV6-1 to TRBJ2-7; unclear D gene. The CDR3 sequence is 15 residues long. Germline V gene lookup returns CDR1 MNHNS and CDR2 SASEGT. Trimming removed 1 base at V and 3 bases at J, with 13 bases between.

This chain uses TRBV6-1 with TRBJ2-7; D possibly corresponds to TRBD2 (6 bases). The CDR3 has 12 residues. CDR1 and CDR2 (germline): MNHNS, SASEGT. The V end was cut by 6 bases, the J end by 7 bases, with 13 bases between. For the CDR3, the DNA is TGTGCCAGCAGGGGTACTAGCTATGAGCAGTACTTC. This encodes CASRGTSYEQYF.

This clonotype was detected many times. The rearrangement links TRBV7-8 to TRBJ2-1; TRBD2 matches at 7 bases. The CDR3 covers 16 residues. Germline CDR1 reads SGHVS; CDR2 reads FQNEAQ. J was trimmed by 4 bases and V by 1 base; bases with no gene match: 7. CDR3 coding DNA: TGTGCCAGCAGCTTAGAGGGTAGCGGGTGGTACAATGAGCAGTTCTTC. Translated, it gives CASSLEGSGWYNEQFF.

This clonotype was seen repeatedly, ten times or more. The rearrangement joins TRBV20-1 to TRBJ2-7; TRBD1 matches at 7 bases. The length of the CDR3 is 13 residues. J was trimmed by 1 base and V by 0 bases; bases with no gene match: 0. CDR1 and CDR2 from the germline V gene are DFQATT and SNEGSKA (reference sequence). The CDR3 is CSAREGQSYEQYF. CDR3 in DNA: TGCAGTGCTAGAGAGGGACAGTCCTACGAGCAGTACTTC.

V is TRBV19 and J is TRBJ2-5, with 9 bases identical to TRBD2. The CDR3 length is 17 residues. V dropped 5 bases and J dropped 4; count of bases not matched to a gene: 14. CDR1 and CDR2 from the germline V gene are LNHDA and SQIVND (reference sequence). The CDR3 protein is CASSRSGGREGGETQYF. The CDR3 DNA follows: TGTGCCAGTAGTCGGAGCGGCGGGAGGGAAGGAGGAGAGACCCAGTACTTC.

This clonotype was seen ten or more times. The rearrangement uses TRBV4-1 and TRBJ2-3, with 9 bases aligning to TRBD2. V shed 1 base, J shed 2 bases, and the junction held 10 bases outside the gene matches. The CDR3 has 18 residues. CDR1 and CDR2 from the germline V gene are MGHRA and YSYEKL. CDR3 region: CASSQVFGLAGTTDTQYF. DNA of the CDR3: TGCGCCAGCAGCCAAGTCTTCGGCCTAGCGGGGACCACAGATACGCAGTATTTT.

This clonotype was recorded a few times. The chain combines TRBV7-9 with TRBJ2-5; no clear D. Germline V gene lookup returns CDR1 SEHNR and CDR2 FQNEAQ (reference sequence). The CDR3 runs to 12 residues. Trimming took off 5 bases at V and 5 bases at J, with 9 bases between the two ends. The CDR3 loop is CASSEPDETQYF. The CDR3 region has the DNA TGTGCCAGCAGCGAGCCGGACGAGACCCAGTACTTC.

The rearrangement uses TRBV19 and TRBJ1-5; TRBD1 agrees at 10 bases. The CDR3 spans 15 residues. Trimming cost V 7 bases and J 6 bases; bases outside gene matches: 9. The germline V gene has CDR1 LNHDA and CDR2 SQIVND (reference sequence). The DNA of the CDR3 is TGTGCCAGTAAGGCGACAGGGGGCAACTTTCAGCCCCAGCATTTT. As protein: CASKATGGNFQPQHF. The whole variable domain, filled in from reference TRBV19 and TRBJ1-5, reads DGGITQSPKYLFRKEGQNVTLSCEQNLNHDAMYWYRQDPGQGLRLIYYSQIVNDFQKGDIAEGYSVSREKKESFPLTVTSAQKNPTAFYLCASKATGGNFQPQHFGDGTRLSIL.

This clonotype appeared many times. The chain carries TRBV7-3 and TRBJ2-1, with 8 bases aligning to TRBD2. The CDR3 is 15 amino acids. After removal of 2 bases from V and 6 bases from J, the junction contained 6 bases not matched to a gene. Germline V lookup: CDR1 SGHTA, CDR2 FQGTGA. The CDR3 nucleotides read TGTGCCAGCAGCTTACGGCTAGCGGGTTCCAATGAGCAGTTCTTC. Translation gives CASSLRLAGSNEQFF.

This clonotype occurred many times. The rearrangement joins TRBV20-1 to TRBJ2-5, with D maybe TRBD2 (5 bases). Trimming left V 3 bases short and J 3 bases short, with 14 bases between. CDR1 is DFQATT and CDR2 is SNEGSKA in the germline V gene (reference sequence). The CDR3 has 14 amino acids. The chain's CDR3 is CSARGTGYEETQYF. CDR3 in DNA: TGCAGTGCTAGGGGAACGGGGTATGAAGAGACCCAGTACTTC.

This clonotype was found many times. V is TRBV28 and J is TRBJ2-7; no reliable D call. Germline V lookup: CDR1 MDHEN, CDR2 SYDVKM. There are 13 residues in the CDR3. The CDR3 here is CAVDRRAMREQYF. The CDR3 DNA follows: TGTGCTGTCGACCGAAGGGCTATGAGAGAGCAGTACTTC.

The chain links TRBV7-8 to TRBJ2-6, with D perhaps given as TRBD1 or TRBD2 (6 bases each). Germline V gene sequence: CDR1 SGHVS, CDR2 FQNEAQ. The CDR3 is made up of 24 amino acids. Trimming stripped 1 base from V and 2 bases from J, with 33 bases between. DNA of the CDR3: TGTGCCAGCAGCTTAGTGTCCACCTGGGGGGTCCACCTGGGGGCGATCGCTGGGGCCAACGTCCTGACTTTC. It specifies CASSLVSTWGVHLGAIAGANVLTF.

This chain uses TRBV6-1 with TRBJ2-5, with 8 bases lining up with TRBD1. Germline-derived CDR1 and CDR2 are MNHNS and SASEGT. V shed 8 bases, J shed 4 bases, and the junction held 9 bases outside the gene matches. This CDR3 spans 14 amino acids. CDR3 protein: CASSGQEIRETQYF. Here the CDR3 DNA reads TGTGCCAGCTCGGGACAGGAGATTCGAGAGACCCAGTACTTC.

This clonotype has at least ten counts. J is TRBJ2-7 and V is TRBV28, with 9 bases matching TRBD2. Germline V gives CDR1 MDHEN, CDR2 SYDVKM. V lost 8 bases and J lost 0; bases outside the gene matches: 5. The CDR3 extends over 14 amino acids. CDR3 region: CASGPSGTSYEQYF. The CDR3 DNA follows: TGTGCCAGCGGTCCTAGCGGGACCTCCTACGAGCAGTACTTC.

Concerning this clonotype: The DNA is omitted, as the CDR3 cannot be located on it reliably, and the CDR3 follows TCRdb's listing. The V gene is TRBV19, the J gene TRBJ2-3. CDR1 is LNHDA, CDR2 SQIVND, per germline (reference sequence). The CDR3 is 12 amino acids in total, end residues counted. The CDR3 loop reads CASSTSGDTQYF.

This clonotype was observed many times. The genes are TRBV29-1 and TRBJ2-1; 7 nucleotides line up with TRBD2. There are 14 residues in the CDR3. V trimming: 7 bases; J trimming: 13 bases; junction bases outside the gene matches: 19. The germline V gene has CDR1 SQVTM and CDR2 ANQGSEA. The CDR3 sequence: CSAGDEAGVSEQFF. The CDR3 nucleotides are TGCAGCGCGGGGGACGAGGCGGGAGTATCTGAACAGTTCTTC.

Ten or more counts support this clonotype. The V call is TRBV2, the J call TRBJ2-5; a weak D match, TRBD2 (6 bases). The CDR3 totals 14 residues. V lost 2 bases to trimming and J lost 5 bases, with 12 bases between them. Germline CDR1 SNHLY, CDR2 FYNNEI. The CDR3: CASSENGSWETQYF. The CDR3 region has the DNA TGTGCCAGCAGTGAAAACGGGAGCTGGGAGACCCAGTACTTC.

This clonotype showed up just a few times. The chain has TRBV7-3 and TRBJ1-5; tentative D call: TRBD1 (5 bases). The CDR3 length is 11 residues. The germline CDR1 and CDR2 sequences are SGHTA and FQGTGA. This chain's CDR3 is CSGAGNQPQHF. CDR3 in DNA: TGTTCCGGGGCAGGGAATCAGCCCCAGCATTTT. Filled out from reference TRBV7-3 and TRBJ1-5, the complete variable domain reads GAGVSQTPSNKVTEKGKYVELRCDPISGHTALYWYRQSLGQGPEFLIYFQGTGAADDSGLPNDRFFAVRPEGSVSTLKIQRTERGDSAVYLCSGAGNQPQHFGDGTRLSIL.

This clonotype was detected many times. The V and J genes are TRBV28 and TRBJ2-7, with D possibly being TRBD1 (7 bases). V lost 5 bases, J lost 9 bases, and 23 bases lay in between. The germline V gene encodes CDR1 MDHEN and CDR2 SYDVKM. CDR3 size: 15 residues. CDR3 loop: CASSPLSGGNTGQYF. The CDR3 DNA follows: TGTGCCAGCAGTCCCCTCTCAGGGGGGAATACAGGGCAGTACTTC.